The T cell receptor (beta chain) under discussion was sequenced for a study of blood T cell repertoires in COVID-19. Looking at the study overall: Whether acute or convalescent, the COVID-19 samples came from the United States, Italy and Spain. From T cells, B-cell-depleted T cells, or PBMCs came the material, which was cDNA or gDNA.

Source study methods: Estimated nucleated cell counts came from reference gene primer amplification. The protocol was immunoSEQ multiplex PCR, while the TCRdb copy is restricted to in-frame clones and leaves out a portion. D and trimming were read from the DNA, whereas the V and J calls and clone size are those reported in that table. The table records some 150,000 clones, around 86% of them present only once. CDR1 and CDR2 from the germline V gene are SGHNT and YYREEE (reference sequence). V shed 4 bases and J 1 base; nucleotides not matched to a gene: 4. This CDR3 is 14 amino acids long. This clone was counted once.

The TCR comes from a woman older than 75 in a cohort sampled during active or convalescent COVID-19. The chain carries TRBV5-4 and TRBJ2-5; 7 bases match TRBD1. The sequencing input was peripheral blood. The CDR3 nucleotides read TGTGCCAGCAGCCGGGACAGCGCCCAAGAGACCCAGTACTTC. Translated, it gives CASSRDSAQETQYF.